This T cell receptor beta chain was sequenced during a study of blood T cell repertoires in COVID-19. Turning to the study itself: T cells, B-cell-depleted T cells, or PBMCs provided the cDNA or gDNA that served as material.

The ends lost 4 bases at V and 8 bases at J; junction bases unmatched: 7. CDR1 is SGHRS and CDR2 is YFSETQ in the germline V gene. The CDR3 length is 14 residues. Recruitment covered about 26 US areas and drew participants whose ages spanned roughly 18 to 100 years. As handled by the study authors: Amplification from reference gene primers served as the basis for estimated nucleated cell counts. Profiled with immunoSEQ multiplex PCR; TCRdb holds only in-frame clones, not every one. V, J and clone size were drawn from that table, and D and trimming were deduced from the DNA. The sample contains 150,000 to 200,000 clones, approximately 88% of which appear only once.

The clonotype comes from a woman between 45 and 65 years old who had recovered from COVID-19. The sequencing sample was made of PBMCs or T cells enriched from blood (not recorded which). The chain joins TRBV5-1 to TRBJ1-4, with 8 bases identical to TRBD1. DNA for the CDR3: TGCGCCAGCAGCCCTGGACAGGGAAGGGAAAAACTGTTTTTT. Protein sequence: CASSPGQGREKLFF.